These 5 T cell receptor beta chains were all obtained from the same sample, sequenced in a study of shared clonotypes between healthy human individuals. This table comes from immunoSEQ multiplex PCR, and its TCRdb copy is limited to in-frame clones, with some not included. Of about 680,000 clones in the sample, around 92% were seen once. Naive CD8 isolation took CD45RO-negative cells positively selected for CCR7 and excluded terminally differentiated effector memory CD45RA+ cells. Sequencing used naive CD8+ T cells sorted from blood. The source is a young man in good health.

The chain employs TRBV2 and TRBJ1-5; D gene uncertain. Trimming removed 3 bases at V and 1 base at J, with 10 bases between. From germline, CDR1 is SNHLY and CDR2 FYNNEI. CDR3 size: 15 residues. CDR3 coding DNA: TGTGCCAGCAGTGACTCAACCTTGAGCAATCAGCCCCAGCATTTT. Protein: CASSDSTLSNQPQHF.

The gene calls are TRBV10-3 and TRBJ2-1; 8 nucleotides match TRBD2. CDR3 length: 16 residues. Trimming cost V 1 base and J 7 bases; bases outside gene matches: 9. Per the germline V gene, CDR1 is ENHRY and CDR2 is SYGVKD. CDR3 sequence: CAISEYPPGLVNEQFF. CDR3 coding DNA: TGTGCCATCAGTGAGTATCCTCCGGGACTAGTAAATGAGCAGTTCTTC.

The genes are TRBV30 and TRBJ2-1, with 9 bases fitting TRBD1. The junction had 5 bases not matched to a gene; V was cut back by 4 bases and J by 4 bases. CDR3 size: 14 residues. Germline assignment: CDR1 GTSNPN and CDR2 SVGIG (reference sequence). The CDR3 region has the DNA TGTGCCTGGATGGGGACAGGGAATTACAATGAGCAGTTCTTC. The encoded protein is CAWMGTGNYNEQFF.

CDR3 nucleotides: TGTGCCAGCAGCCCGGACAGGGTAGTCTACGAGCAGTACTTC. Translating gives CASSPDRVVYEQYF. The V call is TRBV7-9, the J call TRBJ2-7; 8 bases agree with TRBD1. CDR3 length: 14 residues. Germline V gene sequence: CDR1 SEHNR, CDR2 FQNEAQ (reference sequence). With V trimmed by 5 bases and J by 3 bases, 6 bases remained unmatched.

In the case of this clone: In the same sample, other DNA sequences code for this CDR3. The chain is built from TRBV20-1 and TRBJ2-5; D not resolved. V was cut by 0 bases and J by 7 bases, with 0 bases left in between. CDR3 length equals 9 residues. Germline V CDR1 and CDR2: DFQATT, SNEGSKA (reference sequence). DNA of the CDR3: TGCAGTGCTAGAGAGACCCAGTACTTC. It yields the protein CSARETQYF.